This TCR beta chain was found in a study of cytomegalovirus exposure and HLA in healthy donors. About the research overall: The roughly 130 validation repertoires used the same platform as the roughly 700 first-cohort repertoires (as reported by a later analysis). Broader study findings: A classifier reportedly called cytomegalovirus status with high sensitivity and specificity. Most TCR sequences showed up rarely, but some public TCRs showed up in many donors.

Some clones are missing from TCRdb's copy, which holds only in-frame ones; the method was immunoSEQ multiplex PCR. The sample has over 150,000 clones, roughly nine tenths seen once. A note on this clone: Its antigen is undetermined.

The CDR3 contains 17 residues. Trimming cost V 2 bases and J 3 bases, with 20 bases left between them. Germline values: CDR1 SGDLS, CDR2 YYNGEE. This receptor was identified in a woman aged 25-40 years in good health and CMV-seronegative. Sequenced: PBMCs. The chain employs TRBV9 and TRBJ1-1; unclear D gene. The CDR3 nucleotides are TGTGCCAGCAGCGTCTCCAGTGGGCCGGGCACGTACACTGAAGCTTTCTTT. Translating it yields CASSVSSGPGTYTEAFF.